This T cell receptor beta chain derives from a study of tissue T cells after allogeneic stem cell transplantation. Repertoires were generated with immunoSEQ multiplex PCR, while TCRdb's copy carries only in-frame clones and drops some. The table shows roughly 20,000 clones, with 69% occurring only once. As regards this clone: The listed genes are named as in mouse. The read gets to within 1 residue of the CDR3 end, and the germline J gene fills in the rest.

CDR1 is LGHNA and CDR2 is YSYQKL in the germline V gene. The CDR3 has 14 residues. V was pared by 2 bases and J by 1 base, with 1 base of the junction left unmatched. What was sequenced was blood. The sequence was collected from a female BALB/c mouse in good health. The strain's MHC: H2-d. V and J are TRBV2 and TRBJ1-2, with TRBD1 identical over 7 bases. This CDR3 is CASSQRQGNSDYTF. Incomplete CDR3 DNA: TGTGCCAGCAGCCAACGACAGGGAAACTCCGACTACACC.